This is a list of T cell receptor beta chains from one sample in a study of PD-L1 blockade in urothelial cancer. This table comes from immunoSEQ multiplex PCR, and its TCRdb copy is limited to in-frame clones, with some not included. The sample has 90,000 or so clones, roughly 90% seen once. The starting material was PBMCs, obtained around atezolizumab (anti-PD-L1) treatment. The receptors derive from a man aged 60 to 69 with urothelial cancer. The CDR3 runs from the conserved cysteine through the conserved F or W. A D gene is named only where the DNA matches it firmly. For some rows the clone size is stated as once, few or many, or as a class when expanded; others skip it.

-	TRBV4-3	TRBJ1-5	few	TGCGCCAGCAGCCCGCAATTCGGGGGGGGCATACAGCCCCAGCATTTT	CASSPQFGGGIQPQHF
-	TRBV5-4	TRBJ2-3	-	TGTGCCAGCAGCGTCACAGGGACCACAGATACGCAGTATTTT	CASSVTGTTDTQYF
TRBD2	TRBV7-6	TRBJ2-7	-	TGTGCCAGCAGCTTATCCCAACTAGCGGGTGACGAGCAGTACTTC	CASSLSQLAGDEQYF
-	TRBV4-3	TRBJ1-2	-	TGCGCCAGCAGCCAGTTGGACACTTACTATGGCTACACCTTC	CASSQLDTYYGYTF
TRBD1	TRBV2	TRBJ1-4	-	TGTGCCAGCAGATCCAACAGGGGGGGAGGTAATGAAAAACTGTTTTTT	CASRSNRGGGNEKLFF
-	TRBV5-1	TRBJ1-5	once	TGCGCCAGCAGCCTTGGACAAAGTAGCAATCAGCCCCAGCATTTT	CASSLGQSSNQPQHF
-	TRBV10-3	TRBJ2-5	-	TGTGCCATCAGTGCGACAGTAGAAGAGACCCAGTACTTC	CAISATVEETQYF
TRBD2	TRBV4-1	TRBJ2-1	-	TGCGCCAGCAGCCAAGAGATGGGGCTAGCGGGAAGATGGTACAATGAGCAGTTCTTC	CASSQEMGLAGRWYNEQFF
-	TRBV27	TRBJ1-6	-	TGTGCCAGCAGTTTATTCCCCAGGGGTTCACCCCTCCACTTT	CASSLFPRGSPLHF
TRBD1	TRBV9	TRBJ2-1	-	TGTGCCAGCAGCAGCCGAACCGGGACAGGGGGCGGCAATGAGCAGTTCTTC	CASSSRTGTGGGNEQFF
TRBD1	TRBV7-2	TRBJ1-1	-	TGTGCCAGCAGCTTAAGACAGGGGGCGAGTGGGAACACTGAAGCTTTCTTT	CASSLRQGASGNTEAFF
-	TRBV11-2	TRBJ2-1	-	TGTGCCAGCAGCTCCCTATTTAAACACAATGAGCAGTTCTTC	CASSSLFKHNEQFF
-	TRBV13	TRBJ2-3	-	TGTGCCAGCAGACTCCGGGTAGCTGGCACAGATACGCAGTATTTT	CASRLRVAGTDTQYF
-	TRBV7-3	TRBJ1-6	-	TGTGCCAGCACCGGGGGTCTGAGACCCCTCCACTTT	CASTGGLRPLHF
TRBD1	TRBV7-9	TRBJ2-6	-	TGTGCCAGCAGCGGAGGGACAGGGTACCCGCCTGGGGCCAACGTCCTGACTTTC	CASSGGTGYPPGANVLTF
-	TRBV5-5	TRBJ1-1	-	TGTGCCAGCAGCCGACAGTTAGCGAACACTGAAGCTTTCTTT	CASSRQLANTEAFF
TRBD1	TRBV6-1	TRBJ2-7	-	TGTGCCAGCAACACCCAAAGGCTAGTGGGACAGAGCGTCTTC	CASNTQRLVGQSVF
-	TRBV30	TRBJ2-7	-	TGTGCCTGGAGCCCGCATATCGGACAATCATCTCCCTACGAGCAGTACTTC	CAWSPHIGQSSPYEQYF
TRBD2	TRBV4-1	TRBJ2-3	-	TGCGCCAGCAGCCAACTAGCGGGGGCTACTACAGATACGCAGTATTTT	CASSQLAGATTDTQYF
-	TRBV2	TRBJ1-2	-	TGTGCCAGCAGTGAACAGGGGCCCGTTAACTATGGCTACACCTTC	CASSEQGPVNYGYTF
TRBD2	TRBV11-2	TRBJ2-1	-	TGTGCCAGCAGCTTAGCCGGGACTAGCGAGCAGTTCTTC	CASSLAGTSEQFF
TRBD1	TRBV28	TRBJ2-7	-	TGTGCCAGCAGATCAGAGGGGGCCCCCTACGAGCAGTACTTC	CASRSEGAPYEQYF
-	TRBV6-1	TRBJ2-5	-	TGTGCCAGCAGTGAATGGGCTAGGAGGAGCCAAGAGACCCAGTACTTC	CASSEWARRSQETQYF
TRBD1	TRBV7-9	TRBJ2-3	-	TGTGCCAGCAGCTATGGACAGGCAGATACGCAGTATTTT	CASSYGQADTQYF
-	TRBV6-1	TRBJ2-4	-	TGTGCCAGCAGTGAAGGCTCTAGAACAGGGAAAAACATTCAGTACTTC	CASSEGSRTGKNIQYF
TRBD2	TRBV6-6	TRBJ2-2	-	TGTGCCAGCAGTGTAGCGGGGGGGTTCGGCGGGGAGCTGTTTTTT	CASSVAGGFGGELFF
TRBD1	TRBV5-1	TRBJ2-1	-	TGCGCCAGCAGCTTGGGGGACAGGGATCCCAATGAGCAGTTCTTC	CASSLGDRDPNEQFF
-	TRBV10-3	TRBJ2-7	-	TGTGCCATCAGTGACGTCTCTAGAGGGCCCTCATACGAGCAGTACTTC	CAISDVSRGPSYEQYF
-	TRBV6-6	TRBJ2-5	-	TGTGCCAGCAGTTTCGGAACGAGGTACGGGGAAGAGACCCAGTACTTC	CASSFGTRYGEETQYF
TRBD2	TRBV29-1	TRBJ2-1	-	TGCAGCGTTGGCCTCGCGGGGGGGCCGAATGAGCAGTTCTTC	CSVGLAGGPNEQFF
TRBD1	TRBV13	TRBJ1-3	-	TGTGCCAGCAGCTCTAGAAAACAGGGGTCTGGAAACACCATATATTTT	CASSSRKQGSGNTIYF
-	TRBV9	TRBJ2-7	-	TGTGCCAGCAGCGTAGGAGGGATAAAGTCCTACGAGCAGTACTTC	CASSVGGIKSYEQYF
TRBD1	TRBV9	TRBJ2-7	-	TGTGCCAGCAGCAGGCGGACAGGGGGCTACGAGCAGTACTTC	CASSRRTGGYEQYF
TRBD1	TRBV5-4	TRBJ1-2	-	TGTGCCAGCAGCGGACAGGGTGGTAGCTATGGCTACACCTTC	CASSGQGGSYGYTF
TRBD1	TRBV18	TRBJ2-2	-	TGTGCCAGCTCCCGACTCGGGACAGAGAACACCGGGGAGCTGTTTTTT	CASSRLGTENTGELFF
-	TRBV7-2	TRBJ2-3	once	TGTGCCAGCAGCCAAAAGGCGGAAGATACGCAGTATTTT	CASSQKAEDTQYF